These T cell receptor beta chains were read from a single sample in a study of type 1 regulatory T cells. TCRdb fed the reads into MiXCR, producing one record per CDR3 protein. The data hold about 67,000 distinct CDR3 sequences, with roughly 50% observed a single time. Which antigens these TCRs recognize remains unknown. Sequenced input: cultured non-Tr1 T cells, either the whole culture or a sorted T cell fraction (not recorded which). These receptors all come from a human donor in good health. The CDR3 runs from the conserved cysteine through the conserved F or W. Clone size is not always given. Where it is, it says once, few, many or a class for expanded clones.

>TRBV28|few
CASSRLGYEQYF
>TRBV27|-
CASSRGLAGGEQYF
>TRBV11-3|few
CASSFPPSLYGGDYQETQYF
>TRBV10-1|few
CASSVSRVNTEAFF
>TRBV10-3|few
CAISGGQKNTEAFF
>TRBV5-1|few
CASSLGQSSLSEQFF
>TRBV4-3|-
CASSQRTGTVTEAFF
>TRBV20-1|few
CSARRLAGPQYF
>TRBV4-2|-
CASSQETSGYYEQYF
>TRBV10-3|-
CAIRPTGSGTEAFF
>TRBV20-1|-
CSAQGLREDYTF
>TRBV20-1|few
CSARDGTGSEGSPLHF
>TRBV11-2|-
CASSLEPGLATQYF
>TRBV5-1|-
CASSPRQADTQYF
>TRBV7-2|few
CASSLEAGGSSSNQPQHF
>TRBV30|few
CAWSAEGYSGANVLTF
>TRBV13|few
CASSNWRLEETQYF
>TRBV12-3/TRBV12-4|-
CASSLRRPQGTYEQYF
>TRBV20-1|-
CSARFRGNSETFF
>TRBV13|-
CASSFKVTGRQETQYF
>TRBV28|-
CASSTTGSSIWEQYF
>TRBV3-1|-
CASSHHSGPQYF
>TRBV5-1|-
CAGSPGQEKYGYTF
>TRBV7-2|-
CASSSPGILNTEAFF
>TRBV5-1|few
CASSQDARSGNTIYF
>TRBV29-1|-
CSVEDQGRGYGYTF
>TRBV29-1|-
CSVSGQGAQGIGYTF
>TRBV4-1|few
CASSQLTGNTGELFF
>TRBV7-2|once
CASSRGGNTDTQYF
>TRBV9|-
CASSAGTRPDTQYF
>TRBV19|once
CASSKFLALNRDKVGYGYTF
>TRBV7-2|few
CASSPTSGGPPVAKNIQYF
>TRBV7-2|-
CASSLALAGGPGSYNEQFF
>TRBV18|-
CASSPEVGSGNTIYF
>TRBV11-3|-
CASSEGDIKQFF
>TRBV7-9|few
CASSRTGGAGEQYF
>TRBV20-1|-
CSAPRGGPRNEQYF
>TRBV5-1|-
CASRELSNYGYTF
>TRBV20-1|few
CSAGPEGRGAFF
>TRBV11-2|-
CASSPIRRAGTPYEQYF
>TRBV29-1|-
CSVEVTGDSLNYGYTF
>TRBV13|-
CASSWSSSYNSPLHF
>TRBV20-1|-
CSATGMGNQPQHF
>TRBV18|-
CASSPTGYSNQPQHF
>TRBV4-1|few
CASSLGQGASRETQYF
>TRBV5-5|-
CASSRPPSGGTDTQYF
>TRBV7-9|-
CASSLALGATTQETQYF
>TRBV18|-
CASSPLIQGGGGNTIYF
>TRBV6-1|-
CASSEGGATGEKLFF
>TRBV2|once
CASRVGTGASQETQYF
>TRBV10-1|-
CASSESGFNEQFF
>TRBV20-1|-
CSARVGTGHTEAFF